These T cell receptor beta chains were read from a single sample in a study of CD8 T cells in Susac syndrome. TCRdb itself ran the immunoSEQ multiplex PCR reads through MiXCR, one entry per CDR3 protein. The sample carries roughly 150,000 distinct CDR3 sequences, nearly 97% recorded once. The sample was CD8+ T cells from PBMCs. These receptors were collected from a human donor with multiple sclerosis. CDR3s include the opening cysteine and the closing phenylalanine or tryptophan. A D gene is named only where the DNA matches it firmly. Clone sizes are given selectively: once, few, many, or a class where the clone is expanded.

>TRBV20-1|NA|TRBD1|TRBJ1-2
TGCAGTGCCTTCAACGGACAGGGGGCTGGTGGCTACACCTTC
CSAFNGQGAGGYTF
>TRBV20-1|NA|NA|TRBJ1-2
TGCAGTGCTCCCTCGAAGACCAGGGATGGTACCCGCGGCTACACCTTC
CSAPSKTRDGTRGYTF
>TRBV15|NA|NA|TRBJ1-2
TGTGCCACCAACTCTGGGGGGGGACCCTATGGCTACACCTTC
CATNSGGGPYGYTF
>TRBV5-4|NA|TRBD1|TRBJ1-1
TGTGCCAGCAGCACCGGACAGGGTGGCACTGAAGCTTTCTTT
CASSTGQGGTEAFF
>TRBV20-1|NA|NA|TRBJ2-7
TGCAGTGCTAGACCCTGGGGGTCCTTCAGCACCTACGAGCAGTACTTC
CSARPWGSFSTYEQYF
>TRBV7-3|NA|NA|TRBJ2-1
TGTGCCAGCAGCTTAAGTGGGGGGCATGAGCAGTTCTTC
CASSLSGGHEQFF
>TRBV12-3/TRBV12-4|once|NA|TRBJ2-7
TGTGCCAGCAGTCCCCCGTATGATTACTACGAGCAGTACTTC
CASSPPYDYYEQYF
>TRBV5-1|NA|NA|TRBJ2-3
TGCGCCAGCAGCTTCCGGGGGCGGTCTTCAGATACGCAGTATTTT
CASSFRGRSSDTQYF
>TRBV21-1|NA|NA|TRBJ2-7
TGTGCCAGCAGCAACGCCAGACCCTACGAGCAGTACTTC
CASSNARPYEQYF
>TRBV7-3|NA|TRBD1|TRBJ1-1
TGTGCCAGCAGCTTAAATCCCGGACAGGCGACCGGCACTGAAGCTTTCTTT
CASSLNPGQATGTEAFF